This T cell receptor beta chain was observed in a study of response to subunit inactivated influenza vaccine. One entry per CDR3 protein, called by TCRdb with MiXCR from the RT-PCR reads. The sample holds more than 450,000 distinct CDR3 sequences; approximately 12% are singletons and the top ten take roughly 10%. The germline V and J ends were trimmed by 6 bases and 2 bases, with 13 bases remaining between them. The CDR3 has 14 amino acids. CDR1 MDHEN and CDR2 SYDVKM come from the germline V gene. The sample was PBMCs from blood, taken on the day of vaccination. This clonotype was sampled from a man aged 50-59 years who received an inactivated influenza vaccine. The chain links TRBV28 to TRBJ2-5; tentatively, D is TRBD1 (6 bases). CDR3 amino acids: CASSTLDRQETQYF. The CDR3 region has the DNA TGTGCCAGCAGCACCCTGGACAGACAAGAGACCCAGTACTTC.